This T cell receptor (beta chain) was observed in a study of early T cells in non-severe SARS-CoV-2 infection (dated by TCRdb to about 2021). Study-level background: Because TCR sequencing relied on bulk RNA taken from unsorted whole blood, pairing of alpha and beta chains was not possible. General findings and caveats noted by the study authors: Matching against VDJdb was skewed toward anti-spike CD8 responses, likely underestimated virus-specific expansions, and missed private and CD4 specificities.

V sheds 1 base and J sheds 2 bases, leaving 10 bases between their ends. From cysteine to phenylalanine, the CDR3 is 15 amino acids long. Solely the CDR3 DNA is kept, with 45 bases framed from the first base. Reading the germline V gene gives CDR1 LGHNA and CDR2 YSLEER. Set within a cohort of healthcare workers in London, UK, this nested case-control study involved weekly PCR testing of nasopharyngeal swabs along with blood sampling. Healthcare workers were enrolled in the week of the UK lockdown, from 23 to 31 March 2020, and were followed every week for up to roughly 15 weeks. This clonotype was recorded a few times. No antigen is known for it. No quality values exist for individual bases; no much larger clone is one base distant. Library prep was done by 5' RACE. TCRdb records NextSeq 500 as the sequencer. In the TCR library protocol, unique molecular identifiers were attached to individual cDNA molecules to correct for PCR bias and sequencing error. Both TCR alpha and beta chains were sequenced, and tight co-correlation was observed between alpha and beta sequence abundances in each sample. On the study's bioinformatics: Decombinator V4 was used to perform V gene, J gene and CDR3 annotation of TCR sequences. Expanded TCRs were defined as changing significantly between any two time points under a Poisson model with p below 0.0001. TCR abundances were normalised to the total number of TCRs sequenced in each sample and reported as counts per million. MAIT TCRs were defined by TRAV1-2 paired with TRAJ12, TRAJ20 or TRAJ33, and iNKT TCRs by TRAV10 paired with TRAJ18. VDJdb, accessed on 1 November 2021, was searched for TCRs annotated for CMV, EBV and SARS-CoV-2, and TCRs annotated for more than one antigen were excluded. TCRdb applied fastp at Q25 and MiXCR to the public reads, then kept only in-frame beta chains. Every distinct CDR3 protein forms one entry, paired with its most common genes and DNA. TCRdb's processing, not the authors', yielded these V and J calls. This sample holds fewer than 60,000 distinct CDR3 sequences; 8% to 13% were observed only once. The ten most abundant clones make up about 13% of the sample.

Sequencing used whole blood. The source of this sequence is an adult who was a healthcare worker with PCR-confirmed SARS-CoV-2 infection or an uninfected control (not recorded which). The rearrangement joined TRBV4-3 to TRBJ2-3; the D element could tentatively be TRBD1 or TRBD2, as 5 bases agree for each. The encoded CDR3 is CASSQGSGPTDTQYF. The nucleotides are TGCGCCAGCAGCCAAGGTTCGGGGCCCACAGATACGCAGTATTTT.